This T cell receptor beta chain was sequenced during a study of early T cells in non-severe SARS-CoV-2 infection. At the level of the study: Unsorted whole blood bulk RNA was sequenced, with unpaired chains.

This CDR3 has 14 residues. The germline CDR1 and CDR2 sequences are SGHRS and YFSETQ. The V segment lost 7 bases and the J segment 5 bases; nucleotides outside the gene matches: 10. As to this clonotype: Its antigen is currently unknown.

Unique molecular identifiers tagged individual cDNA molecules. TCRdb reprocessed the 5' RACE reads with MiXCR, giving one entry per CDR3 protein. The table records 45,000 to 55,000 distinct CDR3 sequences, roughly 12% of them present only once. Study-wide results and limits: Lookups in VDJdb leaned toward anti-spike CD8 responses and missed private and CD4 specificities.

Sequenced: whole blood. The J gene is TRBJ1-1, the V gene TRBV5-1, with 8 bases aligning to TRBD1. The sequence was obtained from an adult who was a healthcare worker with PCR-confirmed SARS-CoV-2 infection or an uninfected control (not recorded which). CDR3 sequence reads: CASQMTGAETEAFF. CDR3 coding DNA: TGCGCCAGCCAGATGACAGGGGCTGAAACTGAAGCTTTCTTT.